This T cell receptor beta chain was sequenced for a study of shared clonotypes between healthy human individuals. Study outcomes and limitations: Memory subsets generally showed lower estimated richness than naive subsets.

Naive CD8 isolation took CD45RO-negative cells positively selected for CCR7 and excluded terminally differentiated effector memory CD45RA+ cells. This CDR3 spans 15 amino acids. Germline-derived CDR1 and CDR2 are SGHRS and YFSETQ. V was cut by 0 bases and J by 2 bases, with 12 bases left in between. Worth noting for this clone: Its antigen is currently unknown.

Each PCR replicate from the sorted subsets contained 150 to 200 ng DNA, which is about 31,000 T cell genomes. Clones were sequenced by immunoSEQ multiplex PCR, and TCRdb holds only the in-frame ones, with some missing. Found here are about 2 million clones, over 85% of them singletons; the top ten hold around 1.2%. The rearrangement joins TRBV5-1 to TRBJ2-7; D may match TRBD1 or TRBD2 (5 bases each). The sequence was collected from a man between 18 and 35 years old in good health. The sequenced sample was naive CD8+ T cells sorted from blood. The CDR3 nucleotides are TGCGCCAGCAGCTTGGATGGGGGTTCCCCCTACGAGCAGTACTTC. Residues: CASSLDGGSPYEQYF.